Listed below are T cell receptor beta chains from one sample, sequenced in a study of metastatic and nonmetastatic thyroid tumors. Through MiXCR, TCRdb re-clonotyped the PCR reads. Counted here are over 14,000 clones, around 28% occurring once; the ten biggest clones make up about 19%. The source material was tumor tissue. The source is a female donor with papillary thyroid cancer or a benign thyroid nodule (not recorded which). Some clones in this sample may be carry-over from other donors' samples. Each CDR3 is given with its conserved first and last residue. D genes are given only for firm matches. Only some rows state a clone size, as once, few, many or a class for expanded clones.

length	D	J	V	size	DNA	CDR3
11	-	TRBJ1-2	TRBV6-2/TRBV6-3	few	TGTGCCAGCAGTTTCCCTGATGGCTACACCTTC	CASSFPDGYTF
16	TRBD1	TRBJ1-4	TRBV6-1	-	TGTGCCAGCAGTGAGCTACAGGGGGCCGGGAGTGAAAAACTGTTTTTT	CASSELQGAGSEKLFF
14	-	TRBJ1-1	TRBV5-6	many	TGTGCCAGCAGGGCCGGGACACTGAACACTGAAGCTTTCTTT	CASRAGTLNTEAFF
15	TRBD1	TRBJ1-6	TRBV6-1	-	TGTGCCAGCAGCCGCTCTGGGACAGGGGATTCACCCCTCCACTTT	CASSRSGTGDSPLHF
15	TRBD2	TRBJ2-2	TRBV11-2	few	TGTGCCAGCAGTTGGACTAGCGGGGGTACCGGGGAGCTGTTTTTT	CASSWTSGGTGELFF
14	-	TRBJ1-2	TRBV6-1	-	TGTGCCAGCAGTGATATTTCAGGGGCCTCTGGCTACACCTTC	CASSDISGASGYTF
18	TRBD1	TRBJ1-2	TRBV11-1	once	TGTGCCAGCAGTCACGCACCGGGACAGGGGGACGCTAACTATGGCTACACCTTC	CASSHAPGQGDANYGYTF
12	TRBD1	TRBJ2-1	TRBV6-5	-	TGTGCCAGCATTAACCCGGGACAGACGCAGTTCTTC	CASINPGQTQFF
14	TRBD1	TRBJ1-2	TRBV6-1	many	TGTGCCAGCAGGAGACAGGGGACCTCATATGGCTACACCTTC	CASRRQGTSYGYTF
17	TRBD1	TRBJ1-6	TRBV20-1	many	TGCAGTGCTAGAGATGAGGGACAGGGGGCTGAAAGTTCACCCCTCCACTTT	CSARDEGQGAESSPLHF
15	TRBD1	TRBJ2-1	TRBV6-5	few	TGTGCCAGCAGTTTGCATACAGGGGTGGTTAATGAGCAGTTCTTC	CASSLHTGVVNEQFF
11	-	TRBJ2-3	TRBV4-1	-	TGCGCCAGCAGCTCGGGACTTAGCCAGTATTTT	CASSSGLSQYF
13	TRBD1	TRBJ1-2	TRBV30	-	TGTGCCTGGAGTGTAGGTACAGGGGGTGGCTACACCTTC	CAWSVGTGGGYTF
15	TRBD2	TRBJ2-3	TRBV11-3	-	TGTGCCAGCAGCATCGGGACTAGCGGCACAGATACGCAGTATTTT	CASSIGTSGTDTQYF
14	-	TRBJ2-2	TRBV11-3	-	TGTGCCAGCAGTTTAAAGGGATACACCGGGGAGCTGTTTTTT	CASSLKGYTGELFF
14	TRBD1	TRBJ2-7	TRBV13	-	TGTGCCAGCAGCCTAGGGACAGGGGGCTACGAGCAGTACTTC	CASSLGTGGYEQYF
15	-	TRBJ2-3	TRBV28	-	TGTGCCAGCAGTTTCGGGGGGCCTTTTACAGATACGCAGTATTTT	CASSFGGPFTDTQYF
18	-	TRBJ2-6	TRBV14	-	TGTGCCAGCAGCCAAGATAAAGGTCGGACGAGAGGGGCCAACGTCCTGACTTTC	CASSQDKGRTRGANVLTF
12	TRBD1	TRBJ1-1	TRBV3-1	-	TGTGCCAGCAGCAGGGGGCTGACTGAAGCTTTCTTT	CASSRGLTEAFF
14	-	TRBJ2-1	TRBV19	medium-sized	TGTGCCAGTAGTATAACGGCTTTGGCCAATGAGCAGTTCTTC	CASSITALANEQFF
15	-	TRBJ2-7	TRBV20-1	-	TGCAGTGCTAGCCCCGTCAGCGGGTACTCCTACGAGCAGTACTTC	CSASPVSGYSYEQYF
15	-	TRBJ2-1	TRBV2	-	TGTGCCAGCAGTCTGACTAGGAACCCCTACAATGAGCAGTTCTTC	CASSLTRNPYNEQFF
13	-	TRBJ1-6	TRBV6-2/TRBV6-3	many	TGTGCCAGCAGTTACTACGCTAGATCACCCCTCCACTTT	CASSYYARSPLHF
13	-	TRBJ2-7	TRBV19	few	TGTGCCAGTAAGAAACAGGGTACCTACGAGCAGTACTTC	CASKKQGTYEQYF
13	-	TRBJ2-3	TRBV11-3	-	TGTGCCAGCAGCTTAGGCCCCACAGATACGCAGTATTTT	CASSLGPTDTQYF
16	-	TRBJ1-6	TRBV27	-	TGTGCCAGCAGCGTAAAACAGGGCAGCTATAATTCACCCCTCCACTTT	CASSVKQGSYNSPLHF
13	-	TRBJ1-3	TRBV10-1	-	TGCGCCCGGGGAAGTTCCTCTGGAAACACCATATATTTT	CARGSSSGNTIYF
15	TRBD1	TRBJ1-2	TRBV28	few	TGTGCCAGCAGTTTTGGGGACAGAGGGGGGTATGGCTACACCTTC	CASSFGDRGGYGYTF
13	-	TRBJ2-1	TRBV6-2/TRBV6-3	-	TGTGCCAGCAGTTACTCCGAGTACAATGAGCAGTTCTTC	CASSYSEYNEQFF
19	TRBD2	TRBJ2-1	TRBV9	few	TGTGCCAGCAGCGTAGAAGGGACTAGCGGGAGTCTCTCCTACAATGAGCAGTTCTTC	CASSVEGTSGSLSYNEQFF
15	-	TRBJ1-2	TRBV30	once	TGTGCCTGGAGTGTAGGAAACTGGGCTAACTATGGCTACACCTTC	CAWSVGNWANYGYTF
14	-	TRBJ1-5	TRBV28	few	TGTGCCAGCAGTTTGCCAGGGAAAAGTCAGCCCCAGCATTTT	CASSLPGKSQPQHF
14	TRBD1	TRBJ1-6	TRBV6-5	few	TGTGCCAGCAGTTACGGGACAGTTGGTTCACCCCTCCACTTT	CASSYGTVGSPLHF
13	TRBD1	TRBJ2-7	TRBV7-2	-	TGTGCCAGCAACCCCAGGGGGCGCCACGAGCAGTACTTC	CASNPRGRHEQYF
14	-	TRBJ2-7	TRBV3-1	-	TGTGCCAGCAGCCACGGCAGACATTACTACGAGCAGTACTTC	CASSHGRHYYEQYF
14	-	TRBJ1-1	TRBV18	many	TGTGCCAGCTCACCACCGCGGCATCCCAGGGAAGCTTTCTTT	CASSPPRHPREAFF
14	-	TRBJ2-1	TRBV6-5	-	TGTGCCAGCAGTTTGGACACCATCTACAATGAGCAGTTCTTC	CASSLDTIYNEQFF
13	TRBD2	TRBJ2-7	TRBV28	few	TGTGCCAGCAGTTCCGGGGGGTCCTACGAGCAGTACTTC	CASSSGGSYEQYF
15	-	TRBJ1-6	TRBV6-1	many	TGTGCCAGCAGGACCCCGGGACTGGGGGATTCACCCCTCCACTTT	CASRTPGLGDSPLHF
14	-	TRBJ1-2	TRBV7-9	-	TGTGCCAGCAGCTACAACCCGGACAGCTATGGCTACACCTTC	CASSYNPDSYGYTF
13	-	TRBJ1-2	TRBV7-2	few	TGTGCCAGCAGCTTAGACACGTCATATGGCTACACCTTC	CASSLDTSYGYTF
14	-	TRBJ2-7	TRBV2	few	TGTGCCAGCAGCCCCTCCAGGCTGTCCTACGGGCAGTACTTC	CASSPSRLSYGQYF
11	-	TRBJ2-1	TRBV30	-	TGTGCCTGGAGTAGGGGCTATGAGCAGTTCTTC	CAWSRGYEQFF
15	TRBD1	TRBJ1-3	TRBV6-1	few	TGTGCCACCTACAATGGACAGGGGGCAGGAAACACCATATATTTT	CATYNGQGAGNTIYF
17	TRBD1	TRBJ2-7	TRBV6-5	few	TGTGCCAGCAGTTACTCGGGACAGGGATCGAGCTCCTACGAGCAGTACTTC	CASSYSGQGSSSYEQYF
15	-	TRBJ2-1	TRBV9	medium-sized	TGTGCCAGCAGCGAACGGGACTCCCCCTACAATGAGCAGTTCTTC	CASSERDSPYNEQFF
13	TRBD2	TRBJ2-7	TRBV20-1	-	TGCAGTGCTAGAGATCTAGCGGGCTACGAGCAGTACTTC	CSARDLAGYEQYF
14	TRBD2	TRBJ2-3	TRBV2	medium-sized	TGTGCCAGCGGACGACTAGCGGGCACAGATACGCAGTATTTT	CASGRLAGTDTQYF
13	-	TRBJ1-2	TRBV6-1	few	TGTGCCAGCATGTCTGAGGCGAGCTATGGCTACACCTTC	CASMSEASYGYTF
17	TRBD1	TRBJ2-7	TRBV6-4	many	TGTGCCAGCAGTGACAGGGGTGGGGACAGGGGCGGATACGAGCAGTACTTC	CASSDRGGDRGGYEQYF
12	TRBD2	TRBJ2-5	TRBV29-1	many	TGCAGCGCCGTAGCGGGCCAAGAGACCCAGTACTTC	CSAVAGQETQYF
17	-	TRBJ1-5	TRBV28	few	TGTGCCAGCGGTTTAGTTGGGACATCCTATAGCAATCAGCCCCAGCATTTT	CASGLVGTSYSNQPQHF
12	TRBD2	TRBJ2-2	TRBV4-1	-	TGCGCCAGCAGTGCGGGAGGGGGGGAGCTGTTTTTT	CASSAGGGELFF
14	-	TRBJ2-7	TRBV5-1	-	TGCGCCAGCCGAGCCGGGACGTCTACCTACGAGCAGTACTTC	CASRAGTSTYEQYF
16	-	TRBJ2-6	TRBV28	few	TGTGCCAGCAGTTTATATGGGGACTCTGGGGCCAACGTCCTGACTTTC	CASSLYGDSGANVLTF
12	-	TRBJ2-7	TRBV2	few	TGTGCCAGCAGTGTGGGAGGTTACGAGCAGTACTTC	CASSVGGYEQYF